Below are 21 T cell receptor beta chains sequenced from a single sample in a study of CD8 T cells in Susac syndrome. A quantity of about 0.45 to 1 ug RNA underwent reverse transcription using random hexamers. TCRdb used MiXCR to reprocess the immunoSEQ multiplex PCR reads, holding one entry per CDR3 protein. The sample holds hundreds of thousands of distinct CDR3 sequences, almost 85% seen once. The sequenced sample consisted of CD8+ T cells from PBMCs. The receptors here all came from a human donor with multiple sclerosis.

The chain carries TRBV9 and TRBJ1-1; D is unclear. Trimming cost V 0 bases and J 0 bases, with 15 bases left between them. This CDR3 contains 17 residues. Germline loops: CDR1 SGDLS, CDR2 YYNGEE. The CDR3 region is CASSVGSGEPMNTEAFF. CDR3 DNA sequence: TGTGCCAGCAGCGTAGGCTCCGGGGAGCCCATGAACACTGAAGCTTTCTTT.

The chain links TRBV27 to TRBJ1-1; D not certain. The germline V gene has CDR1 MNHEY and CDR2 SMNVEV (reference sequence). V was trimmed by 9 bases and J by 3 bases, leaving 5 bases between them. CDR3 length equals 10 residues. As DNA, the CDR3 is TGTGCCAGGCCGTACACTGAAGCTTTCTTT. It codes for CARPYTEAFF.

The genes are TRBV5-6 and TRBJ2-7, with TRBD2 matching over 8 bases. The trim removed 2 bases at V and 2 bases at J, leaving 6 bases unmatched. CDR3 length: 15 residues. From germline, CDR1 is SGHDT and CDR2 YYEEEE. CDR3 sequence (DNA): TGTGCCAGCAGCTTTGTGATGCGGGAGGCCTACGAGCAGTACTTC. This codes for CASSFVMREAYEQYF. The whole variable domain, remainder taken from reference TRBV5-6 and TRBJ2-7, is DAGVTQSPTHLIKTRGQQVTLRCSPKSGHDTVSWYQQALGQGPQFIFQYYEEEERQRGNFPDRFSGHQFPNYSSELNVNALLLGDSALYLCASSFVMREAYEQYFGPGTRLTVT.

Written as DNA, the CDR3 is TGCAGTGCTAGAGGAGGGACTAGCGGAAGCTCCTACGAGCAGTACTTC. Translated: CSARGGTSGSSYEQYF. The chain has TRBV20-1 and TRBJ2-7, with TRBD2 matching 11 bases. The CDR3 sequence is 16 residues long. The V segment lost 1 base and the J segment 0 bases; nucleotides outside the gene matches: 5. Looked up from germline, CDR1 is DFQATT and CDR2 is SNEGSKA (reference sequence).

This clonotype was detected a few times. The V gene is TRBV6-2 or TRBV6-3, the J gene TRBJ2-7; D is uncertain. The germline V and J ends were trimmed by 0 bases and 0 bases, with 9 bases remaining between them. Germline CDR1 reads MNHEY; CDR2 reads SVGEGT. This CDR3 region has 15 residues. This chain's CDR3 is CASSYSNWVSYEQYF. In DNA form, the CDR3 reads TGTGCCAGCAGTTACTCGAACTGGGTCTCCTACGAGCAGTACTTC.

V is TRBV30 and J is TRBJ2-7; D is unclear. There are 11 residues in the CDR3. Germline values: CDR1 GTSNPN, CDR2 SVGIG (reference sequence). Trimming left V 8 bases short and J 2 bases short, with 10 bases between. The CDR3: CAADGTYEQYF. The CDR3 region has the DNA TGTGCCGCGGACGGAACCTACGAGCAGTACTTC.

As for this clonotype: One end of the junction is discordant with germline, which a read error may explain. The V gene is TRBV4-2, the J gene TRBJ2-3; possibly TRBD2 for D (5 bases). The CDR3 runs to 16 residues. The V gene's germline CDR1 is LGHNA and CDR2 YNFKEQ. CDR3 loop: CASSQDLAGGTDTQYF. CDR3 DNA: TGCGCCAGCAGCCAAGATCTGGCGGGTGGCACAGATACGCAGTATTTT.

This chain joins TRBV27 and TRBJ2-5; 10 bases line up with TRBD1. CDR3 size: 18 residues. V shed 6 bases and J 0 bases; nucleotides not matched to a gene: 13. Germline-derived CDR1 and CDR2 are MNHEY and SMNVEV (reference sequence). CDR3 DNA: TGTGCCAGCAGCCTAATGGGGACAGGGGTCTTAAACCAAGAGACCCAGTACTTC. It specifies CASSLMGTGVLNQETQYF.

V is TRBV28 and J is TRBJ2-1, with a tentative D call TRBD1 (6 bases). Germline CDR1 MDHEN, CDR2 SYDVKM. The germline V and J ends were trimmed by 6 bases and 0 bases, with 24 bases remaining between them. The CDR3 consists of 19 residues. CDR3 sequence (DNA): TGTGCCAGCAGCCAAAGGGACATAATATTACTCAGCTCCTACAATGAGCAGTTCTTC. Its protein product is CASSQRDIILLSSYNEQFF.

The chain has TRBV27 and TRBJ2-1; TRBD1 matches at 10 bases. The CDR3 extends over 19 amino acids. The V segment lost 4 bases and the J segment 8 bases; nucleotides outside the gene matches: 20. CDR1 is MNHEY and CDR2 is SMNVEV in the germline V gene (reference sequence). The CDR3: CASSSTLEALTGGLDEQFF. The CDR3 DNA sequence: TGTGCCAGCAGTTCGACCCTAGAAGCGTTGACAGGGGGCTTGGATGAGCAGTTCTTC.

This rearrangement joins TRBV6-1 to TRBJ1-5; 7 bases fit TRBD1. V lost 5 bases to trimming and J lost 5 bases; unmatched junction nucleotides: 15. The CDR3 is made up of 17 amino acids. Germline V gene sequence: CDR1 MNHNS, CDR2 SASEGT. CDR3 region: CASSPTEQGLGHQPQHF. CDR3 bases: TGTGCCAGCAGTCCGACTGAACAGGGGCTCGGGCATCAGCCCCAGCATTTT.

This chain's CDR3 is CASSQGSVGSSYEQYF. CDR3 nucleotide sequence: TGCGCCAGCAGCCAAGGGTCGGTTGGAAGCTCCTACGAGCAGTACTTC. The chain employs TRBV4-3 and TRBJ2-7; D is ambiguous. V gave up 1 base and J gave up 0 bases, with 13 bases separating them. Germline values: CDR1 LGHNA, CDR2 YSLEER. This CDR3 comprises 16 residues.

This clonotype was detected only a few times. The chain carries TRBV7-6 and TRBJ1-1; 8 bases fit TRBD1. CDR1 and CDR2 from the germline V gene are SGHVS and FNYEAQ. V was clipped by 2 bases and J by 1 base; unmatched bases: 3. The CDR3 is made up of 15 amino acids. The CDR3 region has the DNA TGTGCCAGCAGCTTACCCGGGACAGGGAACACTGAAGCTTTCTTT. Translation: CASSLPGTGNTEAFF.

V and J are TRBV6-5 and TRBJ1-2; D is perhaps TRBD1 (6 bases). V lost 0 bases and J lost 7, with 9 bases in between. The CDR3 is 13 residues long. CDR1 MNHEY and CDR2 SVGAGI come from the germline V gene. The CDR3, as DNA: TGTGCCAGCAGTTACTCGTACAGGGCTGGCTACACCTTC. Its protein is CASSYSYRAGYTF.

The genes are TRBV12-3 or TRBV12-4 and TRBJ2-1; 11 bases match TRBD1. Unmatched junction bases numbered 5, after V lost 6 bases and J lost 7 bases. The CDR3 has 14 residues. CDR3 coding DNA: TGTGCCAGCAGACCGGACAGGGGGCCTAATGAGCAGTTCTTC. Translation: CASRPDRGPNEQFF.

The chain has TRBV4-3 and TRBJ2-7; the D gene is possibly TRBD2 (6 bases). This CDR3 is built from 14 residues. V lost 1 base to trimming and J lost 3 bases, with 10 bases between them. In germline, CDR1 is LGHNA, CDR2 YSLEER. The CDR3 DNA reads as TGCGCCAGCAGCCAAGGGCGGGACCTCTACGAGCAGTACTTC. Its translation is CASSQGRDLYEQYF.

The V gene is TRBV6-5, the J gene TRBJ2-1; D call uncertain. Trimming stripped 6 bases from V and 7 bases from J, with 13 bases between. Germline V gene data show CDR1 as MNHEY and CDR2 as SVGAGI. CDR3 length equals 13 residues. As DNA, the CDR3 is TGTGCCAGCAGCCTACCCTCGAGAAATGAGCAGTTCTTC. This sequence encodes CASSLPSRNEQFF.

The chain combines TRBV25-1 with TRBJ2-2; D assignment may be TRBD1 or TRBD2 (5 bases each). This CDR3 is built from 13 residues. Trimming cost V 1 base and J 13 bases, with 13 bases left between them. CDR1 and CDR2 (germline): MGHDK, SYGVNS. CDR3 residues: CASSEWWDRGLFF. The CDR3, as DNA: TGTGCCAGCAGTGAATGGTGGGACCGGGGGCTGTTTTTT.

This chain links TRBV5-6 with TRBJ2-1, with 9 bases that match TRBD1. J lost 2 bases, V lost 3 bases, and 6 bases had no gene match. CDR3 length equals 16 residues. The germline CDR1 and CDR2 sequences are SGHDT and YYEEEE. CDR3 amino acids: CASSSSGQGPYNEQFF. Written as DNA, the CDR3 is TGTGCCAGCAGCTCCTCAGGACAGGGGCCCTACAATGAGCAGTTCTTC.

This clonotype occurred once. The CDR3 coding sequence is TGTGCCAGCAGTTTAAACCGCCTGGGGACCTACAATGAGCAGTTCTTC. Its protein product is CASSLNRLGTYNEQFF. This chain links TRBV28 with TRBJ2-1; D unclear. Germline assignment: CDR1 MDHEN and CDR2 SYDVKM. This CDR3 comprises 16 residues. V lost 2 bases to trimming and J lost 2 bases, with 13 bases between them.

V and J are TRBV30 and TRBJ1-2; D is unclear. This CDR3 is 13 amino acids long. Germline V gene sequence: CDR1 GTSNPN, CDR2 SVGIG (reference sequence). V lost 1 base and J lost 4, with 10 bases in between. The CDR3 is CAWSEAGLYGYTF. As DNA, the CDR3 is TGTGCCTGGAGTGAGGCGGGCCTCTATGGCTACACCTTC.